This TCR beta chain was retrieved from a study of T cells in Graves' hyperthyroidism and ophthalmopathy. TCR beta CDR3 region amplification was performed from RNA transcripts. The TCR CDR3 first-round RT-PCR relied on the HTBI primer set. Via MiXCR, TCRdb re-called the multiplex PCR reads, giving one row per CDR3 protein. This table has a few hundred thousand distinct CDR3 sequences, 15% to 20% appearing once. CDR3 length: 16 residues. Germline V gene lookup returns CDR1 MNHNS and CDR2 SASEGT. V was trimmed by 6 bases and J by 6 bases, leaving 20 bases between them. Sequencing used blood. The source of this sequence is a man between 35 and 55 years old with Graves' hyperthyroidism. This chain uses TRBV6-1 with TRBJ2-2; D may be TRBD1 or TRBD2 (7 bases each). The CDR3, as DNA: TGTGCCAGCAGGCCGATGGGAGGGGGCGTCCCCGGGGAGCTGTTTTTT. Translation: CASRPMGGGVPGELFF.